This TCR beta chain emerged from a study of a mutant IDH1 vaccine in newly diagnosed glioma. V gave up 2 bases and J gave up 7 bases; unmatched junction bases: 6. The CDR3 spans 15 residues. Germline assignment: CDR1 MGHRA and CDR2 YSYEKL. Method: immunoSEQ multiplex PCR; TCRdb's copy keeps in-frame clones and lacks some. Altogether roughly 86,000 clones are present, around four fifths being singletons, with the ten largest covering roughly 5.2%. On this clone itself: Its antigen remains unidentified.

Time point defined: week 47, end of study. A single vaccine dose contained 300 ug of mutant IDH1 20-mer peptide, and topical imiquimod was used with it. Source: PBMCs, taken from a glioma patient whose treatment included an IDH1 peptide vaccine. The rearrangement links TRBV4-1 to TRBJ2-1, with 9 bases matching TRBD1. The origin of this receptor is a man aged 40-55 years with glioma. CDR3 DNA sequence: TGCGCCAGCAGCCAATTATGGGACAGGGAAAATGAGCAGTTCTTC. This gives the protein CASSQLWDRENEQFF.